Sequencing of this TCR beta chain was carried out in a study of blood T cells in healthy people across ages. The study's findings and limits: There was no known CMV status for donors, so expanded clonotype changes were possibly confounded.

A second about 7 to 11 cycle PCR used barcoded and J-beta primers. Each cDNA molecule received a tag from a template-switch adaptor that had 12 random nucleotides. The study obtained at least 2.5 million CDR3-containing paired-end reads from every sample. Using its own MiXCR run on the 5' RACE reads, TCRdb lists one record per CDR3 protein. The table shows 1.2 million to 1.5 million distinct CDR3 sequences, with approximately 60% occurring only once. The CDR3 spans 16 residues. The V and J ends lost 2 bases and 6 bases respectively, with 19 bases between them. CDR1 and CDR2 from the germline V gene are SQVTM and ANQGSEA. Notes on this clonotype: Its antigen remains unidentified.

Total RNA extracted from each sample amounted to at least 5.5 micrograms. The chain has TRBV29-1 and TRBJ2-2, with D hard to call. The receptor's source is a man between 18 and 29 years old in good health. Material: blood. The CDR3 region has the DNA TGCAGCGTTGAATTGGCAATAACCCACCTCGCCGGGGAGCTGTTTTTT. Amino acid sequence: CSVELAITHLAGELFF.